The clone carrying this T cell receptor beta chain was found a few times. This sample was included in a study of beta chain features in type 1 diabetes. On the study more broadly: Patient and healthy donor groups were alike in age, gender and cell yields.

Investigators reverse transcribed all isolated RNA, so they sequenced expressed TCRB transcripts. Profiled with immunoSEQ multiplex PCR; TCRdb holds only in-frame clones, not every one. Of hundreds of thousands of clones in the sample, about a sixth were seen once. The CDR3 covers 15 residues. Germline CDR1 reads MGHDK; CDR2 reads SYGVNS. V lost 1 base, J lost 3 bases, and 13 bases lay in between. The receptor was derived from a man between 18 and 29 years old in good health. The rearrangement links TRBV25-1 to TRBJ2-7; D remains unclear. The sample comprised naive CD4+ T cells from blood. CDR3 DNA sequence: TGTGCCAGCAGTGAATTCGAGGAACCAAACTACGAGCAGTACTTC. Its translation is CASSEFEEPNYEQYF.